Presented here are 12 T cell receptor beta chains from one specimen sequenced in a study of identical twins' blood T cells (dated by TCRdb to 2012 to 2015). The protocol used for the library was 5' RACE. Sequencing relied on an Illumina Genome Analyzer IIx. In TCRdb, the public reads were trimmed at Q25 with fastp and aligned with MiXCR, with productive beta chains retained. Each entry is one CDR3 protein sequence, shown with its most common DNA and genes. Across this sample there are 400,000 or so distinct CDR3 sequences, with about 28% seen only once. The ten largest clonotypes hold about 6% of the sample. The sample consisted of PBMCs. These receptors all stem from a woman aged 18-49 years in good health.

This chain joins TRBV10-3 and TRBJ2-3; 7 nucleotides agree with TRBD1. The V gene's germline CDR1 is ENHRY and CDR2 SYGVKD. With V trimmed by 5 bases and J by 0 bases, 8 bases remained unmatched. The CDR3 has 16 residues. This chain's CDR3 is CAISRQGPLSTDTQYF. The CDR3 DNA reads as TGTGCCATCAGTCGACAGGGACCCCTTAGCACAGATACGCAGTATTTT.

The sample holds a few counts of this clonotype. V gene TRBV6-5 combines with J gene TRBJ1-3; no definite D call. Trimming removed 6 bases at V and 3 bases at J, with 15 bases between. The CDR3 has 15 residues. Germline values: CDR1 MNHEY, CDR2 SVGAGI. The CDR3 nucleotides read TGTGCCAGCAGCCCCGGCCTGGATAATGGAAACACCATATATTTT. It is translated as CASSPGLDNGNTIYF.

This clonotype was seen only a few times. The gene calls are TRBV9 and TRBJ1-2; TRBD1 aligns across 7 bases. V trimming: 4 bases; J trimming: 3 bases; junction bases outside the gene matches: 6. This CDR3 contains 14 residues. CDR1 and CDR2 from the germline V gene are SGDLS and YYNGEE. The CDR3 DNA reads as TGTGCCAGCAGCCAGGGGGACTACTACTATGGCTACACCTTC. Protein product: CASSQGDYYYGYTF.

This clonotype was found many times. J is TRBJ1-4 and V is TRBV14, with D hard to call. The germline V gene has CDR1 SGHDN and CDR2 FVKESK. Trimming pared 4 bases from V and 5 bases from J, leaving 14 bases between. The CDR3 consists of 15 residues. CDR3 DNA sequence: TGTGCCAGCAGCCCCCGGGCAGACCTAAATGAAAAACTGTTTTTT. Its protein product is CASSPRADLNEKLFF.

The chain joins TRBV9 to TRBJ2-6; D is ambiguous. Germline V gene data show CDR1 as SGDLS and CDR2 as YYNGEE. Trimming cost V 3 bases and J 4 bases, with 8 bases left between them. The CDR3 contains 14 residues. The DNA for the CDR3 is TGTGCCAGCAGCGGCTACATGGGGGCCAACGTCCTGACTTTC. Translating it yields CASSGYMGANVLTF.

This chain links TRBV18 with TRBJ1-2; 8 nucleotides line up with TRBD1. Per the germline V gene, CDR1 is KGHSH and CDR2 is LQKENI. After removal of 4 bases from V and 5 bases from J, the junction contained 6 bases not matched to a gene. The CDR3 length is 14 residues. The CDR3 sequence is CASSLRQGRYGYTF. The CDR3 DNA sequence: TGTGCCAGCTCACTACGACAGGGGCGTTATGGCTACACCTTC.

This chain joins TRBV6-1 and TRBJ2-7; no firm D call. CDR3 length equals 11 residues. V lost 7 bases and J 6 bases, leaving 10 bases between the germline ends. Germline CDR1 is MNHNS and CDR2 is SASEGT. CDR3 region: CASTPGVEQYF. As DNA, the CDR3 is TGTGCCAGCACACCGGGCGTCGAGCAGTACTTC.

This chain connects TRBV20-1 to TRBJ2-1, with 9 bases lining up with TRBD2. Germline CDR1 and CDR2: DFQATT and SNEGSKA (reference sequence). V dropped 5 bases and J dropped 6; count of bases not matched to a gene: 5. The CDR3 covers 13 residues. The CDR3 region has the DNA TGCAGTGCTGAGCGGGGGGCCCCCAATGAGCAGTTCTTC. Its protein is CSAERGAPNEQFF.

This clonotype was observed at least ten times. The V gene is TRBV10-3, the J gene TRBJ2-2, with 8 nucleotides matching TRBD2. Germline V CDR1 and CDR2: ENHRY, SYGVKD. The trim removed 9 bases at V and 7 bases at J, leaving 10 bases unmatched. The CDR3 has 14 amino acids. The DNA of the CDR3 is TGTGCCATTTCAGCGGGAGTGGTGAACGGGGAGCTGTTTTTT. It specifies CAISAGVVNGELFF.

CDR3 loop: CASSLRDGSYEQYF. As DNA, the CDR3 is TGTGCCAGCAGTTTAAGAGACGGGTCTTACGAGCAGTACTTC. This sequence joins TRBV27 and TRBJ2-7; D gene unclear. This CDR3 is built from 14 residues. V was shortened by 2 bases and J by 4 bases, with 12 bases between the two germline ends. Germline CDR1 and CDR2: MNHEY and SMNVEV (reference sequence).

A remark on this clonotype: The junction does not match germline at one end; this may be a read error. Here the CDR3 DNA reads TGTGCCACCAGTGACCCCTCGGGAACAGATACGCGGTATTTT. As protein: CATSDPSGTDTRYF. The chain has TRBV24-1 and TRBJ2-3, with D perhaps TRBD2 (5 bases). CDR1 is KGHDR, CDR2 SFDVKD, per germline. The CDR3 is 14 amino acids.

The rearrangement links TRBV29-1 to TRBJ1-1; 7 bases are a match to TRBD1. V shed 6 bases, J shed 1 base, and the junction held 5 bases outside the gene matches. The V gene's germline CDR1 is SQVTM and CDR2 ANQGSEA. The CDR3 consists of 13 residues. The CDR3 here is CSVAGGRNTEAFF. The CDR3 bases are TGCAGCGTCGCAGGGGGGCGGAACACTGAAGCTTTCTTT.